The clone carrying this T cell receptor beta chain was counted a few times. Its antigen is unidentified. One entry per CDR3 protein results from TCRdb running MiXCR on the 5' RACE reads. Of tens of thousands of distinct CDR3 sequences listed, 5.8% are singletons. The CDR3 runs to 15 residues. CDR1 is MNHEY and CDR2 is SVGAGI in the germline V gene. V lost 0 bases and J 0 bases, leaving 8 bases between the germline ends. This sample was taken from a study of neurological immune-mediated disorders. Study conclusions and caveats: Among expanded clones, no CDR3 amino acid sequences were shared across subjects, a pattern suggesting private repertoires in all groups. The highest TCR clonal expansion occurred in HTLV-1-associated myelopathy; multiple sclerosis fell below healthy controls. Clinical and MRI features did not associate with the cluster found in multiple sclerosis patients. It was the repertoires of 18 of 34 multiple sclerosis patients that phylogenetic grouping placed in one related-CDR3 cluster, which is a possible signature.

The time point: longitudinal time-point 2. This clonotype was sampled from a woman in her fifties or sixties with multiple sclerosis. Sequenced material: PBMCs. The chain has TRBV6-5 and TRBJ1-1; D is undetermined. The CDR3 DNA sequence: TGTGCCAGCAGTTACTCATGGACCCTGAACACTGAAGCTTTCTTT. It translates to CASSYSWTLNTEAFF.